Sequencing of this TCR beta chain was carried out in a study of OX40 agonist ivuxolimab in advanced cancers. Describing the broader study: Ivuxolimab, which targeted the costimulatory receptor OX40 (CD134), was an agonistic, fully human IgG2 monoclonal antibody. Intravenous ivuxolimab was administered to patients every 2 weeks at six dose levels: 0.01, 0.1, 0.3, 1.5, 3 and 10 mg/kg. Of the roughly 54 patients in dose escalation, 19 had hepatocellular carcinoma, about 15 had melanoma, 9 had renal cell carcinoma and 9 had head and neck cancer. A male proportion of approximately 83% and a mean age of 60 years, ranging from roughly 23 to 85, were recorded for the dose-escalation cohort. Patients were allowed to have had prior anti-PD-1, anti-PD-L1 or anti-CTLA-4 therapy, and 40% of the dose-escalation patients had been treated with checkpoint inhibitors. Partial responses were achieved by three dose-escalation patients, of whom one had hepatocellular carcinoma and two had cutaneous melanoma. Peripheral TCRbeta sequencing was intended to test whether TCR sequence diversity was altered and clonal T-cell expansion was caused by ivuxolimab. The paper reports the monotherapy dose-escalation portion (N of about 47 patients) of the phase I ivuxolimab trial.

The paper as a whole reports these results and caveats: Clonal expansion of both CD4+ and CD8+ blood T cells was observed from baseline to week 6 at doses 0.1 to 3.0 mg/kg. After ivuxolimab, expanded clones were on average more numerous among CD8+ T cells than among CD4+ T cells. Antigen specificity was not determined for the clonally expanded peripheral T cells. Low levels of normalized T-cell clonal expansion were also seen in some patients who did not respond. In partial responders in the 0.1-3.0 mg/kg groups, normalized peripheral clonal expansion was found to be among the lowest, especially among CD8+ T cells.

The trial excluded patients who had a history of autoimmune disease or were on systemic immunosuppression. Peripheral blood for TCR sequencing was collected from all dose cohorts at baseline, on cycle 4 day 1, and on cycle 7 day 1. The samples were drawn from a first-in-human, open-label, multicenter phase I dose-escalation trial of ivuxolimab. Adults with locally advanced or metastatic head and neck squamous cell, hepatocellular, melanoma or renal cell carcinoma were enrolled in the trial. Before TCR sequencing, CD4+ and CD8+ T cells were separately sorted from peripheral blood. A word on this clone: Its binding antigen is unknown. The record has no base qualities; no much larger clone is one base away.

Genomic DNA was extracted from sorted cells for sequencing of the TCRbeta CDR3 region. TCRbeta CDR3 regions were sequenced using the immunoSEQ Assay. This immuneACCESS table, as held by TCRdb, lists in-frame sequences with V and J called but not all clones. Of the missing ones, under half trace to an unresolved V gene in checked studies; the others have no known cause. Across this sample there are about 81,000 clones, with roughly four fifths seen only once. The top ten clones comprise 6% to 8% of the sample. Spanning cysteine to phenylalanine, the CDR3 consists of 15 amino acids. The entry retains the CDR3 DNA only, 45 bases that are in frame from base 1. The germline V and J ends show losses of 8 bases and 0 bases respectively, and no gene match explains 5 bases of the junction. For CDR1 and CDR2, the germline V gene (reference sequence) lists MNHEY and SMNVEV.

The sequence links TRBV27 to TRBJ1-5, with 9 bases matching TRBD1. This clonotype was obtained from an adult with an advanced solid tumor such as melanoma, head and neck, liver or kidney cancer. The sample in question was CD4+ or CD8+ T cells sorted from blood, obtained in a trial of the OX40 agonist ivuxolimab. Here is the DNA: TGTGCCAGCCGAAAGGGACAGGGTAGCAATCAGCCCCAGCATTTT. Translation gives CASRKGQGSNQPQHF.